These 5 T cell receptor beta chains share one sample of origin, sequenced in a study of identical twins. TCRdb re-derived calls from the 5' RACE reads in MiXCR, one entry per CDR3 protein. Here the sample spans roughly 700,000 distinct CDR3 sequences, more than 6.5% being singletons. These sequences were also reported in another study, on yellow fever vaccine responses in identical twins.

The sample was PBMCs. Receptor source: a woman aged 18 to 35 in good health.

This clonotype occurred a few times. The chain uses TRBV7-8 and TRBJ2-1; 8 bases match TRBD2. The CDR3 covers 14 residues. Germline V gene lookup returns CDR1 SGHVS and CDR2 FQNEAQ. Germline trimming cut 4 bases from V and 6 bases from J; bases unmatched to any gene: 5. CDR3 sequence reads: CASSSGTRLNEQFF. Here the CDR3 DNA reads TGTGCCAGCAGCTCCGGGACTAGACTCAATGAGCAGTTCTTC.

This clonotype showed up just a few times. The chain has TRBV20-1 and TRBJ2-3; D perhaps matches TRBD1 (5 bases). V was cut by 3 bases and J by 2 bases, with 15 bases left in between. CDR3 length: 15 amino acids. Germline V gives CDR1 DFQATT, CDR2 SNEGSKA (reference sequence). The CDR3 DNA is TGCAGTGCTAGGGGTTGGACACGAAACACAGATACGCAGTATTTT. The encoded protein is CSARGWTRNTDTQYF.

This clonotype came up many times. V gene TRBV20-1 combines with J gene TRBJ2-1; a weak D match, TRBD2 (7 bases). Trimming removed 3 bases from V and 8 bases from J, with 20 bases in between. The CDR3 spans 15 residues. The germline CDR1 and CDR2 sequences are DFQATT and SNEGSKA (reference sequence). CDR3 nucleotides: TGCAGTGCTAGTCCGGACAGCGGGACCGGCGATGAGCAGTTCTTC. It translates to CSASPDSGTGDEQFF.

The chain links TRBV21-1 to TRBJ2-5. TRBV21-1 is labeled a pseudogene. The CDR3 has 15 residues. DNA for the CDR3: TGTGCCAGCAGAACGAAATCGGGGTCCAATAGGCCCCAGTACTTC. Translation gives CASRTKSGSNRPQYF.

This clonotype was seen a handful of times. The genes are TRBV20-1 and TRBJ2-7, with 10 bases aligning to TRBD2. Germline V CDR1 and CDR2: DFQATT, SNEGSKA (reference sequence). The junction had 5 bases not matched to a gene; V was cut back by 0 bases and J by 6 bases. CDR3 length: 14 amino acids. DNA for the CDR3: TGCAGTGCTAGAGATCCCCTAGCGGGAGTCGAGCAGTACTTC. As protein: CSARDPLAGVEQYF.